The TCR beta chain under discussion was sequenced for a study of tumor-infiltrating lymphocytes in localized non-small cell lung cancer. Of note for this clone: Its antigen is as yet unknown.

Clones were sequenced by immunoSEQ multiplex PCR, and TCRdb holds only the in-frame ones, with some missing. The sample shows roughly 24,000 clones, roughly three fifths of them seen only once. Broader study findings: No T-cell fraction difference was seen between IM1 and IM2 tumors.

Trimming removed 9 bases from V and 0 bases from J, with 15 bases in between. CDR1 is SNHLY, CDR2 FYNNEI, per germline. The CDR3 is made up of 15 amino acids. The receptor comes from a human donor with non-small cell lung cancer. Sequencing input: lung tumor tissue. The chain couples TRBV2 to TRBJ2-1, with TRBD2 as a possible D gene (6 bases). The CDR3 loop is CASRTGLSSYNEQFF. CDR3 sequence (DNA): TGTGCCAGTCGCACGGGACTTAGCTCCTACAATGAGCAGTTCTTC.